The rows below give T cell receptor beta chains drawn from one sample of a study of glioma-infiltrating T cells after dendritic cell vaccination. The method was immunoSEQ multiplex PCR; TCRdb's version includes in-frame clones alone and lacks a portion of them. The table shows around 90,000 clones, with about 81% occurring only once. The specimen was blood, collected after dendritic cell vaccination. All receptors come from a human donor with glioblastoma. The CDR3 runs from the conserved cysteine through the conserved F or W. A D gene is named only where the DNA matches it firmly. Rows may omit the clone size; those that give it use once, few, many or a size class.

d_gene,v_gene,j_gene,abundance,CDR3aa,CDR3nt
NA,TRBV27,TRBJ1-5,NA,CASSLNTGYNQPQHF,TGTGCCAGCAGTTTAAATACGGGGTACAATCAGCCCCAGCATTTT
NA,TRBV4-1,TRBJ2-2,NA,CASSPQGTGELFF,TGCGCCAGCAGCCCTCAGGGGACCGGGGAGCTGTTTTTT
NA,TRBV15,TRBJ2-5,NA,CATSRDHWETQYF,TGTGCCACCAGCAGAGACCACTGGGAGACCCAGTACTTC
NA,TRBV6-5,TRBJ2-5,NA,CASSFQPREPQYF,TGTGCCAGCAGTTTCCAGCCCCGGGAGCCCCAGTACTTC
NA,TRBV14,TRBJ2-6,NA,CASSVTGANVLTF,TGTGCCAGCAGCGTTACTGGGGCCAACGTCCTGACTTTC
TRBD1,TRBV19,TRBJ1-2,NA,CASSLTGGRGYGYTF,TGTGCCAGTAGTTTGACAGGGGGTAGAGGCTATGGCTACACCTTC
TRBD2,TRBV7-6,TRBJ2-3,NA,CASSRNARSGGSTDTQYF,TGTGCCAGCAGCCGCAACGCCAGAAGCGGGGGATCCACAGATACGCAGTATTTT
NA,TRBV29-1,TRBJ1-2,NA,CSVESGAGGYTF,TGCAGCGTTGAATCAGGGGCGGGCGGCTACACCTTC
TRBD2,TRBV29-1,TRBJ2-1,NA,CSVEGLAGADEQFF,TGCAGCGTTGAAGGCCTAGCGGGAGCCGATGAGCAGTTCTTC
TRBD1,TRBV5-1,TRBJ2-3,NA,CASTSQGQYTDTQYF,TGCGCCAGCACCTCCCAGGGACAGTACACAGATACGCAGTATTTT
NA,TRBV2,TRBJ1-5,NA,CASSSEAASNQPQHF,TGTGCCAGCAGTTCAGAAGCGGCTAGCAATCAGCCCCAGCATTTT
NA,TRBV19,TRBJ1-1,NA,CASSIGSGIVITEAFF,TGTGCCAGTAGTATTGGGTCAGGGATTGTAATCACTGAAGCTTTCTTT
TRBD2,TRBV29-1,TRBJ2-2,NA,CSVKGASGAVGELFF,TGCAGCGTTAAGGGCGCTAGCGGGGCTGTCGGGGAGCTGTTTTTT
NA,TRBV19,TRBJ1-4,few,CASSIGAGQHNEKLFF,TGTGCCAGTAGTATAGGGGCCGGACAACATAATGAAAAACTGTTTTTT
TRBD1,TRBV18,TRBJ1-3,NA,CASSPRDSRFGDTIYF,TGTGCCAGCTCACCGCGGGACAGCCGCTTCGGAGACACCATATATTTT
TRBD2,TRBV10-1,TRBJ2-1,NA,CASSDTGTSSYNEQFF,TGCGCCAGCAGTGACACCGGGACTAGCAGCTACAATGAGCAGTTCTTC
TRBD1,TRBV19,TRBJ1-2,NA,CASQGGTGYGYTF,TGTGCCAGTCAGGGGGGCACTGGCTATGGCTACACCTTC
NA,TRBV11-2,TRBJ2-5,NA,CASSPDGGPQETQYF,TGTGCCAGCAGCCCCGATGGAGGGCCCCAAGAGACCCAGTACTTC
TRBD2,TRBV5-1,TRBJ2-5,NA,CASSLGPSGRAGQETQYF,TGCGCCAGCAGCTTGGGTCCTAGCGGGAGGGCCGGGCAAGAGACCCAGTACTTC
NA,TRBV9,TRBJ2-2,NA,CASSLDGTGELFF,TGTGCCAGCAGCCTAGACGGGACCGGGGAGCTGTTTTTT